Each of the 19 T cell receptor beta chains below was sequenced from the same sample in a study of T cells in narcolepsy. Sequencing was performed with immunoSEQ multiplex PCR; in TCRdb, only in-frame clones are kept and a portion is missing. The data hold more than 20,000 clones, with about 82% observed a single time. The sample taken for sequencing was memory (CD45RA-) CD4+ T cells from blood. Receptor source: a human donor in good health.

V and J are TRBV2 and TRBJ2-3; possible D gene TRBD1, 6 bases. Germline V CDR1 and CDR2: SNHLY, FYNNEI. The CDR3 is made up of 14 amino acids. Deletions cut 9 bases from V and 4 bases from J, with 17 bases between. CDR3 protein: CASFNREKSDTQYF. The CDR3 DNA is TGTGCCAGTTTCAACAGGGAAAAATCAGATACGCAGTATTTT. Full variable domain (remainder filled in from reference TRBV2 and TRBJ2-3): EPEVTQTPSHQVTQMGQEVILRCVPISNHLYFYWYRQILGQKVEFLVSFYNNEISEKSEIFDDQFSVERPDGSNFTLKIRSTKLEDSAMYFCASFNREKSDTQYFGPGTRLTVL.

The sample holds one count of this clone. This chain uses TRBV23-1 with TRBJ2-3; D is unresolved. TRBV23-1 qualifies as an ORF whose function is uncertain. The CDR3 length is 15 residues. V gave up 0 bases and J gave up 0 bases, with 7 bases separating them. Written as DNA, the CDR3 is TGCGCCAGCAGTCAATCGAGGCGGAGCACAGATACGCAGTATTTT. Translating it yields CASSQSRRSTDTQYF.

The CDR3 DNA reads TGTGCCAGTCGAAAAGGCAAAAACATTCAGTACTTC. This sequence encodes CASRKGKNIQYF. This chain uses TRBV11-2 with TRBJ2-4; no clear D. With 9 bases removed from V and 3 bases from J, the gap between germline ends came to 9 bases. The CDR3 consists of 12 residues. From germline, CDR1 is SGHAT and CDR2 FQNNGV.

The chain couples TRBV28 to TRBJ1-1, with D maybe TRBD1 (5 bases). The CDR3 loop spans 17 amino acids. Germline loops: CDR1 MDHEN, CDR2 SYDVKM. Trimming shortened V by 3 bases and J by 3 bases, and 20 bases separated the two germline ends. The CDR3 loop is CASSLPPLLGGDTEAFF. The CDR3 DNA sequence: TGTGCCAGCAGTTTGCCCCCACTTCTTGGGGGAGACACTGAAGCTTTCTTT.

This chain links TRBV11-2 with TRBJ2-3; D gene ambiguous. Trimming stripped 7 bases from V and 4 bases from J, with 9 bases between. The CDR3 extends over 12 amino acids. CDR1 and CDR2 from the germline V gene are SGHAT and FQNNGV. This chain's CDR3 is CASTLTPDTQYF. CDR3 DNA: TGTGCCAGCACCCTCACACCAGATACGCAGTATTTT.

This clone was seen only a few times. This chain uses TRBV27 with TRBJ2-2, with D perhaps TRBD1 (5 bases). Germline V gene data show CDR1 as MNHEY and CDR2 as SMNVEV (reference sequence). V dropped 2 bases and J dropped 3 bases, with 10 bases sitting between them. The CDR3 consists of 15 residues. CDR3 region: CASSLRGLYTGELFF. The DNA for the CDR3 is TGTGCCAGCAGTTTAAGGGGCCTTTACACCGGGGAGCTGTTTTTT.

This clone appeared once. The rearrangement uses TRBV19 and TRBJ1-1; D is unclear. V lost 1 base, J lost 7 bases, and 4 bases lay in between. The germline V gene encodes CDR1 LNHDA and CDR2 SQIVND (reference sequence). The length of the CDR3 is 11 residues. DNA of the CDR3: TGTGCCAGTAGTATAGCGCTTGAAGCTTTCTTT. Translation: CASSIALEAFF.

The chain links TRBV28 to TRBJ1-2; D not certain. Germline CDR1 reads MDHEN; CDR2 reads SYDVKM. The V end lost 3 bases, the J end lost 6 bases, and 5 bases lay between the germline ends. The CDR3 runs to 11 residues. The DNA for the CDR3 is TGTGCCAGCAGTTTTTTTGATGGCTACACCTTC. Protein product: CASSFFDGYTF.

In nucleotides, the CDR3 is TGTGCCAGCAGTCTCTACAACCAGCCCCAGCATTTT. It encodes CASSLYNQPQHF. This chain connects TRBV28 to TRBJ1-5; D unresolved. The CDR3 length is 12 residues. V was shortened by 5 bases and J by 7 bases, with 9 bases between the two germline ends. The germline gives CDR1 MDHEN, CDR2 SYDVKM.

The rearrangement uses TRBV9 and TRBJ1-3, with D unclear. Per germline, CDR1 SGDLS and CDR2 YYNGEE. The CDR3 length is 13 residues. The V end was cut by 3 bases, the J end by 7 bases, with 11 bases between. This CDR3 is CASSAEGANTIYF. The DNA for the CDR3 is TGTGCCAGCAGCGCAGAGGGAGCGAACACCATATATTTT.

In DNA, the CDR3 is TGTGCCAGCAGTCGGGACAGTGGCTCCTACGAGCAGTACTTC. It is translated as CASSRDSGSYEQYF. V is TRBV21-1 and J is TRBJ2-7; the DNA was not used to check the table's D call, TRBD1. TRBV21-1 is classified as a pseudogene. The CDR3 has 14 amino acids.

This chain uses TRBV23-1 with TRBJ1-5, with 7 positions matching TRBD1. TRBV23-1 is known as an ORF, though its function is uncertain. J gave up 3 bases and V 0 bases, and 8 bases lay outside the gene matches. The length of the CDR3 is 17 residues. The CDR3 sequence: CASSQSTGNEANQPQHF. Here the CDR3 DNA reads TGCGCCAGCAGTCAATCGACAGGGAATGAGGCCAATCAGCCCCAGCATTTT.

The rearrangement joins TRBV28 to TRBJ2-5; tentative D call: TRBD1 (6 bases). V gave up 1 base and J gave up 5 bases, with 20 bases separating them. The length of the CDR3 is 17 residues. CDR1 and CDR2 (germline): MDHEN, SYDVKM. Here the CDR3 reads CASSLSGQGPQGETQYF. In DNA form, the CDR3 reads TGTGCCAGCAGTTTATCGGGACAAGGGCCCCAAGGGGAGACCCAGTACTTC.

The chain has TRBV4-3 and TRBJ2-2; the D gene is possibly TRBD1 (6 bases). Trimming stripped 0 bases from V and 8 bases from J, with 13 bases between. CDR3 length: 15 amino acids. The germline V gene encodes CDR1 LGHNA and CDR2 YSLEER. The CDR3 spells CASSQESPGVGELFF. The CDR3 DNA reads as TGCGCCAGCAGCCAAGAGTCGCCAGGGGTGGGGGAGCTGTTTTTT.

This chain links TRBV4-2 with TRBJ2-7; TRBD2 agrees at 16 bases. V lost 3 bases, J lost 4 bases, and 12 bases stayed unmatched. Germline values: CDR1 LGHNA, CDR2 YNFKEQ. This CDR3 contains 19 residues. The CDR3 spells CASSQPGTSGRGARYEQYF. For the CDR3, the DNA is TGTGCCAGCAGCCAGCCCGGGACTAGCGGGAGGGGGGCGAGGTACGAGCAGTACTTC.

CDR3 protein: CATSVAGLAEGYEQYF. The CDR3 region has the DNA TGTGCCACCAGCGTAGCGGGCCTAGCGGAAGGGTACGAGCAGTACTTC. This chain links TRBV15 with TRBJ2-7; TRBD2 matches at 7 bases. Germline V lookup: CDR1 LNHNV, CDR2 YYDKDF (reference sequence). This CDR3 region has 16 residues. The trim removed 5 bases at V and 4 bases at J, leaving 14 bases unmatched.

CDR3 DNA: TGTGCCAGCAGTTTATTTCTGGGCGCCACTAGCACAGATACGCAGTATTTT. Translated, it gives CASSLFLGATSTDTQYF. V gene TRBV28 combines with J gene TRBJ2-3; no firm D call. CDR1 MDHEN and CDR2 SYDVKM come from the germline V gene. This CDR3 is built from 17 residues. The V and J ends lost 1 base and 0 bases respectively, with 14 bases between them.

This chain's CDR3 is CASSQDFGSGQFF. The DNA for the CDR3 is TGTGCCAGCAGCCAAGATTTCGGGTCGGGGCAGTTCTTC. The V gene is TRBV4-2, the J gene TRBJ2-1; no definite D call. The length of the CDR3 is 13 residues. Germline lookup yields CDR1 LGHNA and CDR2 YNFKEQ. V was trimmed by 0 bases and J by 12 bases, leaving 12 bases between them.

The V gene is TRBV6-1, the J gene TRBJ1-3, with unresolved D. V was cut by 2 bases and J by 4 bases, with 9 bases left in between. Germline values: CDR1 MNHNS, CDR2 SASEGT. The CDR3 runs to 14 residues. CDR3 protein: CASSEMGTGNTIYF. CDR3 nucleotide sequence: TGTGCCAGCAGTGAAATGGGAACGGGAAACACCATATATTTT.